One sample yielded the 17 T cell receptor beta chains listed below, sequenced in a study of identical twins. TCRdb re-derived calls from the 5' RACE reads in MiXCR, one entry per CDR3 protein. The sample includes 1.5 million to 2 million distinct CDR3 sequences, around a third of them seen just once. Sequenced: cord blood. The receptors shown here come from a newborn girl in good health.

Regarding this clonotype: At one boundary the junction diverges from the germline segment, which might be a read error. The genes are TRBV20-1 and TRBJ2-1; 9 nucleotides line up with TRBD2. This CDR3 is built from 14 residues. Germline V CDR1 and CDR2: DFQATT, SNEGSKA (reference sequence). For the CDR3, the DNA is TGCAGCGCTAGTCAAGCGGGGGGTAGCGATGAGCAGTTCTTC. This gives the protein CSASQAGGSDEQFF.

The chain uses TRBV20-1 and TRBJ2-1, with 8 bases identical to TRBD2. The V and J ends lost 3 bases and 5 bases, in that order; junction bases with no gene match: 12. Germline CDR1 and CDR2: DFQATT and SNEGSKA (reference sequence). The CDR3 totals 16 residues. The DNA for the CDR3 is TGCAGTGCTAGTGTCCCGGGACTAGGCCTTGACAATGAGCAGTTCTTC. Amino acid sequence: CSASVPGLGLDNEQFF.

The chain is built from TRBV3-1 and TRBJ2-1; TRBD2 agrees at 10 bases. This CDR3 is 16 amino acids long. Germline CDR1 and CDR2: LGHDT and YNNKEL (reference sequence). The V segment lost 0 bases and the J segment 10 bases; nucleotides outside the gene matches: 9. The CDR3 region has the DNA TGTGCCAGCAGCCAAGATGGAGCTAGCGGGGGACAGGAGCAGTTCTTC. As protein: CASSQDGASGGQEQFF.

The J gene is TRBJ1-2, the V gene TRBV12-3 or TRBV12-4, with 10 bases aligning to TRBD1. V was clipped by 6 bases and J by 5 bases; unmatched bases: 9. The CDR3 has 15 amino acids. The CDR3 here is CASSFRQGAHYGYTF. CDR3 DNA sequence: TGTGCCAGCAGCTTCAGACAGGGGGCGCATTATGGCTACACCTTC.

Only a few counts were recorded for this clonotype. The chain is built from TRBV12-3 or TRBV12-4 and TRBJ1-1; D is undetermined. The CDR3 spans 15 residues. V was trimmed by 1 base and J by 0 bases, leaving 9 bases between them. The CDR3, as DNA: TGTGCCAGCAGTTTAGGGCAGCCCATGAACACTGAAGCTTTCTTT. This encodes CASSLGQPMNTEAFF.

This chain links TRBV6-5 with TRBJ1-1; TRBD1 aligns across 7 bases. The J segment lost 7 bases and the V segment lost 5 bases, leaving 7 bases of the junction unmatched. This CDR3 region has 13 residues. The germline CDR1 and CDR2 sequences are MNHEY and SVGAGI. CDR3 in amino acids: CASSNQGGNEAFF. DNA of the CDR3: TGTGCCAGCAGTAATCAGGGGGGGAATGAAGCTTTCTTT.

This chain links TRBV25-1 with TRBJ1-2; no firm D call. The CDR3 runs to 13 residues. V was cut by 7 bases and J by 7 bases, with 16 bases left in between. Per the germline V gene, CDR1 is MGHDK and CDR2 is SYGVNS. CDR3 amino acids: CASTDMGSGGYTF. CDR3 bases: TGTGCCAGCACCGATATGGGCAGTGGTGGCTACACCTTC.

The sample holds a few counts of this clonotype. CDR3 DNA: TGCAGCGTTGAAGATCAGGGTTACAATGAGCAGTACTTC. It codes for CSVEDQGYNEQYF. The chain combines TRBV29-1 with TRBJ2-7, with D maybe TRBD1 (5 bases). There are 13 residues in the CDR3. Trimming took 0 bases from V and 7 from J, leaving 13 bases between them. Germline V gives CDR1 SQVTM, CDR2 ANQGSEA.

The rearrangement uses TRBV2 and TRBJ1-1; 8 nucleotides line up with TRBD1. The junction had 0 bases not matched to a gene; V was cut back by 11 bases and J by 1 base. Per germline, CDR1 SNHLY and CDR2 FYNNEI. This CDR3 contains 11 residues. The chain's CDR3 is CAGQGNTEAFF. As DNA, the CDR3 is TGTGCCGGACAGGGGAACACTGAAGCTTTCTTT. The full variable domain, its missing parts supplied by reference TRBV2 and TRBJ1-1, is EPEVTQTPSHQVTQMGQEVILRCVPISNHLYFYWYRQILGQKVEFLVSFYNNEISEKSEIFDDQFSVERPDGSNFTLKIRSTKLEDSAMYFCAGQGNTEAFFGQGTRLTVV.

In its sample, this clonotype was seen a few times. V gene TRBV12-3 or TRBV12-4 combines with J gene TRBJ1-1; D not certain. The germline V and J ends were trimmed by 7 bases and 1 base, with 10 bases remaining between them. The CDR3 sequence is 13 residues long. CDR3: CASKMGTNTEAFF. The CDR3 DNA reads as TGTGCCAGCAAGATGGGAACGAACACTGAAGCTTTCTTT.

The rearrangement joins TRBV3-1 to TRBJ2-1; 8 bases fit TRBD2. The V and J ends lost 0 bases and 3 bases, in that order; junction bases with no gene match: 4. CDR1 LGHDT and CDR2 YNNKEL come from the germline V gene (reference sequence). There are 16 residues in the CDR3. The CDR3 loop is CASSQDDSGIYNEQFF. The DNA of the CDR3 is TGTGCCAGCAGCCAAGATGATAGCGGGATCTACAATGAGCAGTTCTTC.

This clonotype has ten or more counts. V usage is TRBV13 and J usage is TRBJ1-2, with D unclear. The CDR3 contains 12 residues. Trimming removed 3 bases at V and 8 bases at J, with 10 bases between. Looked up from germline, CDR1 is PRHDT and CDR2 is FYEKMQ (reference sequence). The CDR3 sequence is CASSFGFPGYTF. CDR3 coding DNA: TGTGCCAGCAGCTTTGGCTTTCCCGGCTACACCTTC.

V is TRBV20-1 and J is TRBJ2-7; D possibly corresponds to TRBD1 (5 bases). The germline V and J ends were trimmed by 4 bases and 3 bases, with 10 bases remaining between them. CDR1 and CDR2 from the germline V gene are DFQATT and SNEGSKA (reference sequence). This CDR3 spans 12 amino acids. This CDR3 is CSATGPGYEQYF. The CDR3 DNA reads TGCAGTGCTACAGGGCCGGGCTACGAGCAGTACTTC.

The chain uses TRBV20-1 and TRBJ1-6; perhaps TRBD1 as D (6 bases). The CDR3 runs to 19 residues. V lost 6 bases and J lost 0, with 24 bases in between. Germline assignment: CDR1 DFQATT and CDR2 SNEGSKA (reference sequence). CDR3 sequence reads: CSAKSQGRGPSSYNSPLHF. CDR3 bases: TGCAGTGCAAAATCCCAGGGCAGGGGCCCGAGCTCCTATAATTCACCCCTCCACTTT.

The V call is TRBV18, the J call TRBJ1-2; no firm D call. The CDR3 extends over 13 amino acids. Germline V gives CDR1 KGHSH, CDR2 LQKENI. V was clipped by 10 bases and J by 6 bases, with 18 bases between them. The CDR3 region is CATSLLEADGYTF. The CDR3 nucleotides read TGTGCCACCTCGTTGCTGGAGGCGGATGGCTACACCTTC.

This clonotype has a handful of counts. In nucleotides, the CDR3 is TGTGCCAGCAGCAATGACACCCCCTACGAGCAGTACTTC. It codes for CASSNDTPYEQYF. This sequence joins TRBV12-3 or TRBV12-4 and TRBJ2-7; D is unclear. The CDR3 is 13 residues long. V lost 6 bases to trimming and J lost 2 bases, with 11 bases between them.

The chain links TRBV20-1 to TRBJ2-7; D remains ambiguous. Germline CDR1 and CDR2: DFQATT and SNEGSKA (reference sequence). The length of the CDR3 is 13 residues. V was trimmed by 2 bases and J by 2 bases, leaving 10 bases between them. DNA for the CDR3: TGCAGTGCTAGAAGCAGGTGGCCCTACGAGCAGTACTTC. This gives the protein CSARSRWPYEQYF.